This T cell receptor (beta chain) is from a study of T cell repertoires in cytomegalovirus infection. Overall study context: CMV infection and matching HLA type were both indicated by public TCR beta signatures. The study, taken as a whole, reports: The ex vivo response showed dominance by HLA-C-restricted CMV-specific TCR beta clonotypes. Summed frequency of shared TCR beta families picked out CMV carriers who also had the relevant HLA.

Each CDR3 protein is one row after TCRdb ran MiXCR on the reads. The data show 450,000 to 550,000 distinct CDR3 sequences, about two fifths seen once. About this clonotype itself: No antigen is known for it.

J was trimmed by 8 bases and V by 2 bases; bases with no gene match: 12. This CDR3 spans 16 amino acids. Germline lookup yields CDR1 DFQATT and CDR2 SNEGSKA (reference sequence). The sample consisted of cultured PBMCs, taken from culture after CMV antigen stimulation. This chain joins TRBV20-1 and TRBJ2-1; TRBD2 agrees at 10 bases. The receptor was isolated from a human donor in good health (CMV status not recorded). Some clones in this sample may be carry-over from other donors' samples. The DNA for the CDR3 is TGCAGTGCTAGAATAGGGAGCGGGGGGGCCTTGGATGAGCAGTTCTTC. It encodes CSARIGSGGALDEQFF.